Listed below are T cell receptor beta chains from one sample, sequenced in a study of a mutant IDH1 vaccine in newly diagnosed glioma. No antigen is known for these receptors. Profiled with immunoSEQ multiplex PCR; TCRdb holds only in-frame clones, not every one. Among just under 70,000 clones listed, about four fifths were seen once. The sample here was PBMCs, taken from a glioma patient whose treatment included an IDH1 peptide vaccine. The receptors stem from a man aged 18 to 29 with glioma. CDR3s include the opening cysteine and the closing phenylalanine or tryptophan. The D gene is left open where the match is weak. The size of a clone is reported for some rows only, either as once, few or many, or as a class for expanded clones.

>few|TRBJ1-5|18|TRBD1|TRBV4-1
CASSPLGPGQGSNQPQHF
TGCGCCAGCAGCCCACTTGGCCCGGGACAGGGAAGCAATCAGCCCCAGCATTTT
>.|TRBJ1-4|15|TRBD1|TRBV5-5
CASSLRDRLNEKLFF
TGTGCCAGCAGCTTAAGGGACAGGCTGAATGAAAAACTGTTTTTT
>.|TRBJ2-2|15|TRBD1|TRBV18
CASSPANRGTGELFF
TGTGCCAGCTCACCAGCAAACAGGGGAACCGGGGAGCTGTTTTTT
>.|TRBJ1-2|13|.|TRBV5-8
CAADRKRHYGYTF
TGTGCCGCAGACCGTAAGCGTCACTATGGCTACACCTTC
>.|TRBJ2-7|13|.|TRBV14
CASSQGPRGEQYF
TGTGCCAGCAGCCAAGGTCCGAGAGGCGAGCAGTACTTC
>.|TRBJ2-2|17|TRBD2|TRBV4-3
CASSQVAGGPGTGELFF
TGCGCCAGCAGCCAAGTCGCGGGAGGACCTGGCACCGGGGAGCTGTTTTTT
>.|TRBJ2-1|15|.|TRBV19
CASSIFAGLYNEQFF
TGTGCCAGTAGTATCTTCGCGGGACTCTACAATGAGCAGTTCTTC
>few|TRBJ1-5|15|.|TRBV6-5
CASSKRAYSNQPQHF
TGTGCCAGCAGTAAGAGGGCATATAGCAATCAGCCCCAGCATTTT
>few|TRBJ1-1|15|.|TRBV19
CASSITGVSNTEAFF
TGTGCCAGTAGTATAACGGGGGTGAGTAACACTGAAGCTTTCTTT
>.|TRBJ1-2|14|.|TRBV18
CASSPEGTFTGYTF
TGTGCCAGCTCACCAGAAGGGACTTTTACCGGCTACACCTTC
>.|TRBJ2-7|13|.|TRBV6-6
CASSRLGSYEQYF
TGTGCCAGCAGTCGTCTAGGTTCCTACGAGCAGTACTTC
>.|TRBJ1-1|13|.|TRBV5-1
CASSLVGSTEAFF
TGCGCCAGCAGCTTGGTGGGAAGCACTGAAGCTTTCTTT
>.|TRBJ2-5|16|.|TRBV19
CASSIGSKGIQETQYF
TGTGCCAGTAGTATAGGATCCAAGGGCATACAAGAGACCCAGTACTTC
>.|TRBJ1-3|16|.|TRBV7-2
CASSGPSAQVWNTIYF
TGTGCCAGCAGCGGACCATCGGCACAGGTGTGGAACACCATATATTTT
>.|TRBJ2-1|13|.|TRBV7-7
CASSIDRGGEQFF
TGTGCTAGCAGCATCGACCGGGGCGGGGAGCAGTTCTTC
>.|TRBJ2-7|12|.|TRBV30
CAWSVGGGEQYF
TGTGCCTGGAGTGTAGGGGGGGGCGAGCAGTACTTC
>.|TRBJ1-1|16|.|TRBV19
CASSSFPRHVNTEAFF
TGTGCCAGTAGTAGTTTTCCTAGACACGTGAACACTGAAGCTTTCTTT
>.|TRBJ1-2|15|TRBD1|TRBV5-8
CASTLQGVGLYGYTF
TGTGCCAGCACCTTGCAGGGGGTAGGCCTCTATGGCTACACCTTC
>few|TRBJ1-3|11|.|TRBV7-2
CASSLANTIYF
TGTGCCAGCAGCTTAGCAAACACCATATATTTT
>.|TRBJ2-7|15|.|TRBV4-3
CASSHQLDSYYEQYF
TGCGCCAGCAGCCACCAACTGGACAGCTACTACGAGCAGTACTTC
>few|TRBJ2-1|14|TRBD2|TRBV19
CASSMGTSGGGWIF
TGTGCCAGTAGTATGGGGACTAGCGGGGGGGGTTGGATCTTC